This T cell receptor beta chain originates from a study of radiotherapy plus CTLA-4 blockade in lung cancer listed by TCRdb under 2018. Notes on the research overall: Among the enrolled patients, about 19% had an objective response, and less than 40% reached disease control.

From the germline V gene, CDR1 is KGHSH and CDR2 is LQKENI. The CDR3 spans 16 residues, from the cysteine through the phenylalanine. The DNA shown is the 48-base CDR3, in frame from base 1. Trimming at the junction amounts to 5 bases on V and 1 base on J, and the germline ends lie 17 bases apart. General study outcomes and caveats: Early dynamic changes in blood T cell clones, together with increased serum interferon-beta after radiation, were reported as the strongest predictors of response. After treatment with radiotherapy and ipilimumab, TCR clones that came from tumors expanded in the peripheral blood.

The study tested focal radiation therapy combined with CTLA-4 blockade (ipilimumab) in patients with chemo-refractory metastatic non-small-cell lung cancer. On this clone itself: Its recognized antigen is unknown. Within one base of it there is no much larger clone, and no base qualities were kept.

Receptor amplification or capture employed the immunoSEQ multiplex PCR assay. In its TCRdb copy, this immuneACCESS table keeps in-frame sequences only and misses some clones. Where compared with another copy, unresolved V genes explain less than half of these, and the others have no known cause. For this sample the table gives 30,000 or so clones, of which roughly three quarters were detected only once. Together, the top ten hold 3.5% to 4.5% of the sample. The chain was built from TRBV18 and TRBJ2-5; confidence is insufficient to name the D gene. The receptor's source is a human donor with non-small cell lung cancer who had stable disease on radiotherapy plus ipilimumab. Sequenced material: peripheral blood, taken from a patient treated with radiotherapy plus ipilimumab. Read as DNA, the sequence is TGTGCCAGCTCAAACAAACCCTTCGCTGGCCAAGAGACCCAGTACTTC. Its translation is CASSNKPFAGQETQYF.